This T cell receptor (beta chain) was recovered during a study of beta chain features in type 1 diabetes. General study results and limits: PCR might preferentially amplify shorter templates, equally in patients and controls. Significant though moderate, a shortening of TCRB CDR3s appeared in all four CD4+ subsets of Type 1 diabetes patients.

Averaging approximately 110 mL, one heparinised blood draw came from each individual donor. Every bit of the isolated RNA underwent reverse transcription, so sequencing read expressed TCRB transcripts. Some clones are missing from TCRdb's copy, which holds only in-frame ones; the method was immunoSEQ multiplex PCR. The data show 20,000 to 25,000 clones, 50% to 60% seen once. The CDR3 extends over 17 amino acids. From germline, CDR1 is MDHEN and CDR2 SYDVKM. Trimming at V came to 5 bases and at J to 3 bases, leaving 15 bases not matched to a gene. This clone was picked up a small number of times. Its target is unknown.

The receptor comes from a man younger than 35 with type 1 diabetes. The genes are TRBV28 and TRBJ2-5; TRBD1 matches 7 bases. Sequenced input: stem cell memory CD4+ T cells from blood. Here the CDR3 DNA reads TGTGCCAGCAGTCACGTTCGACAGGGTAGTTCGGAAGAGACCCAGTACTTC. Translation gives CASSHVRQGSSEETQYF.